Each of the 24 T cell receptor beta chains below was sequenced from the same sample in a study of blood T cell repertoires in COVID-19. Here immunoSEQ multiplex PCR was the method, and the copy in TCRdb shows in-frame clones only, minus some. The sample consists of roughly 80,000 clones, around 81% of them appearing once. Specimen: peripheral blood. Receptor source: a human donor in a cohort sampled during active COVID-19.

The rearrangement joins TRBV19 to TRBJ2-2; the D is unclear. The CDR3 totals 14 residues. Germline values: CDR1 LNHDA, CDR2 SQIVND (reference sequence). The V gene lost 6 bases and the J gene lost 0 bases, with 8 bases spanning the gap. The CDR3 here is CASSPTANTGELFF. CDR3 bases: TGTGCCAGTAGCCCTACAGCGAACACCGGGGAGCTGTTTTTT.

This sequence joins TRBV28 and TRBJ2-7; weak D call: TRBD1 (5 bases). CDR1 and CDR2 from the germline V gene are MDHEN and SYDVKM. V was cut by 4 bases and J by 6 bases, with 22 bases left in between. CDR3 length: 16 amino acids. The DNA of the CDR3 is TGTGCCAGCAGTTCCCTCATAACAGGTAACCCTGGCGAGCAGTACTTC. It translates to CASSSLITGNPGEQYF.

The gene calls are TRBV25-1 and TRBJ1-2, with D possibly matching TRBD1 (5 bases). Trimming stripped 2 bases from V and 8 bases from J, with 24 bases between. CDR1 and CDR2 (germline): MGHDK, SYGVNS. The CDR3 extends over 17 amino acids. The CDR3: CASSEKGWTGVEGGYTF. CDR3 nucleotides: TGTGCCAGCAGTGAAAAAGGCTGGACCGGAGTGGAGGGGGGCTACACCTTC.

The chain carries TRBV11-2 and TRBJ2-7; D is perhaps TRBD2 (7 bases). Germline CDR1 is SGHAT and CDR2 is FQNNGV. This CDR3 has 13 amino acids. With 5 bases removed from V and 4 bases from J, the gap between germline ends came to 12 bases. The CDR3 loop is CASSRGGAYEQYF. The CDR3, as DNA: TGTGCCAGCAGCCGAGGGGGGGCGTACGAGCAGTACTTC.

In its sample, this clone was seen a few times. This sample also contains other DNA sequences that code for the same CDR3. The chain carries TRBV27 and TRBJ1-5, with D possibly being TRBD1 (5 bases). In germline, CDR1 is MNHEY, CDR2 SMNVEV (reference sequence). This CDR3 spans 14 amino acids. V gave up 3 bases and J gave up 4 bases, with 10 bases separating them. CDR3 amino acids: CASSFGQGNQPQHF. Written as DNA, the CDR3 is TGTGCCAGCAGTTTTGGGCAGGGAAATCAGCCCCAGCATTTT.

J is TRBJ1-5 and V is TRBV27; 10 bases map to TRBD1. The germline CDR1 and CDR2 sequences are MNHEY and SMNVEV (reference sequence). With V trimmed by 6 bases and J by 1 base, 0 bases remained unmatched. The CDR3 is 14 residues long. For the CDR3, the DNA is TGTGCCAGCAGGGACAGGGGGAGCAATCAGCCCCAGCATTTT. Translation: CASRDRGSNQPQHF.

The V call is TRBV20-1, the J call TRBJ1-1; D gene uncertain. CDR3 size: 13 residues. Germline V gene data show CDR1 as DFQATT and CDR2 as SNEGSKA (reference sequence). With 3 bases removed from V and 2 bases from J, the gap between germline ends came to 10 bases. CDR3 DNA sequence: TGCAGTGCTAGTTTCAATTTTAACACTGAAGCTTTCTTT. It yields the protein CSASFNFNTEAFF.

This clone was detected once. The chain recombines TRBV6-1 with TRBJ2-1, with TRBD2 matching over 10 bases. The junction had 8 bases not matched to a gene; V was cut back by 2 bases and J by 10 bases. The CDR3 totals 15 residues. Germline lookup yields CDR1 MNHNS and CDR2 SASEGT. DNA of the CDR3: TGTGCCAGCAGTGAACGAGCGGGAGGGCCGGCGGAGCAGTTCTTC. Translated, it gives CASSERAGGPAEQFF.

This rearrangement joins TRBV15 to TRBJ1-3; D perhaps matches TRBD1 (6 bases). The V and J ends lost 0 bases and 0 bases respectively, with 12 bases between them. The CDR3 consists of 17 residues. Per the germline V gene, CDR1 is LNHNV and CDR2 is YYDKDF (reference sequence). This CDR3 is CATSRDTGGSSGNTIYF. The CDR3 DNA reads as TGTGCCACCAGCAGAGATACGGGGGGCAGCTCTGGAAACACCATATATTTT. Looking up the rest from reference TRBV15 and TRBJ1-3 gives the full variable domain: DAMVIQNPRYQVTQFGKPVTLSCSQTLNHNVMYWYQQKSSQAPKLLFHYYDKDFNNEADTPDNFQSRRPNTSFCFLDIRSPGLGDTAMYLCATSRDTGGSSGNTIYFGEGSWLTVV.

The V gene is TRBV27, the J gene TRBJ1-6; D is perhaps TRBD1 (5 bases). V was cut by 2 bases and J by 7 bases, with 12 bases left in between. CDR3 length: 15 amino acids. Looked up from germline, CDR1 is MNHEY and CDR2 is SMNVEV (reference sequence). CDR3 sequence reads: CASSLRGLMNSPLHF. Written as DNA, the CDR3 is TGTGCCAGCAGTTTAAGGGGACTGATGAATTCACCCCTCCACTTT.

The chain uses TRBV7-3 and TRBJ1-2, with 7 bases lining up with TRBD1. The CDR3 spans 13 residues. Unmatched junction bases numbered 12, after V lost 6 bases and J lost 11 bases. Looked up from germline, CDR1 is SGHTA and CDR2 is FQGTGA. In DNA, the CDR3 is TGTGCCAGCAGTAGAGATCGGGACAGCATATACACCTTC. Its translation is CASSRDRDSIYTF.

The chain recombines TRBV9 with TRBJ2-6; D perhaps matches TRBD1 (5 bases). V lost 0 bases to trimming and J lost 0 bases, with 13 bases between them. The CDR3 runs to 18 residues. Germline CDR1 is SGDLS and CDR2 is YYNGEE. CDR3 protein: CASSVGAGSSSGANVLTF. CDR3 bases: TGTGCCAGCAGCGTAGGAGCAGGGTCTAGCTCTGGGGCCAACGTCCTGACTTTC.

The chain recombines TRBV2 with TRBJ2-1, with TRBD2 matching over 7 bases. Germline CDR1 and CDR2: SNHLY and FYNNEI. The CDR3 spans 15 residues. After removal of 2 bases from V and 2 bases from J, the junction contained 3 bases not matched to a gene. The CDR3: CASSEQRGAYNEQFF. Written as DNA, the CDR3 is TGTGCCAGCAGTGAACAGCGGGGTGCCTACAATGAGCAGTTCTTC.

This chain connects TRBV12-3 or TRBV12-4 to TRBJ1-2; D is ambiguous. CDR3 length: 13 residues. V gave up 1 base and J gave up 3 bases, with 6 bases separating them. The CDR3 here is CASSLGSDYGYTF. The CDR3 DNA is TGTGCCAGCAGTTTAGGTTCTGACTATGGCTACACCTTC.

The chain has TRBV18 and TRBJ2-5, with 11 bases lining up with TRBD2. Germline lookup yields CDR1 KGHSH and CDR2 LQKENI. J gave up 5 bases and V 6 bases, and 5 bases lay outside the gene matches. This CDR3 region has 14 residues. CDR3 bases: TGTGCCAGCTCGTTAGCGGGAGGGCTGGAGACCCAGTACTTC. Its translation: CASSLAGGLETQYF. Full variable domain (remainder filled in from reference TRBV18 and TRBJ2-5): NAGVMQNPRHLVRRRGQEARLRCSPMKGHSHVYWYRQLPEEGLKFMVYLQKENIIDESGMPKERFSAEFPKEGPSILRIQQVVRGDSAAYFCASSLAGGLETQYFGPGTRLLVL.

The chain joins TRBV30 to TRBJ2-4; D uncertain. The CDR3 length is 13 residues. V lost 4 bases to trimming and J lost 4 bases, with 11 bases between them. Germline V gene lookup returns CDR1 GTSNPN and CDR2 SVGIG (reference sequence). Written as DNA, the CDR3 is TGTGCCTGGATCTACCTGTCGAAAAACATTCAGTACTTC. Translation: CAWIYLSKNIQYF.

The chain joins TRBV6-5 to TRBJ2-3; 13 bases fit TRBD2. V was pared by 10 bases and J by 4 bases, with 5 bases of the junction left unmatched. The CDR3 consists of 14 residues. Per germline, CDR1 MNHEY and CDR2 SVGAGI. The CDR3 bases are TGTGCCATCGCCACTAGCGGGGGGGCAGATACGCAGTATTTT. It encodes CAIATSGGADTQYF.

The chain employs TRBV4-1 and TRBJ2-7, with TRBD2 matching 8 bases. V lost 1 base, J lost 3 bases, and 11 bases stayed unmatched. This CDR3 has 17 amino acids. Per germline, CDR1 MGHRA and CDR2 YSYEKL. The CDR3 DNA sequence: TGCGCCAGCAGCCAAGCTTTAGCGGGACTAGTGAGCTACGAGCAGTACTTC. Translated, it gives CASSQALAGLVSYEQYF.

The chain links TRBV6-5 to TRBJ2-1; 7 nucleotides line up with TRBD2. V was clipped by 6 bases and J by 8 bases; unmatched bases: 13. The CDR3 is 15 residues long. Germline values: CDR1 MNHEY, CDR2 SVGAGI. CDR3 bases: TGTGCCAGCAGACAACTAGGGGAGGGCCAACATGAGCAGTTCTTC. Its translation is CASRQLGEGQHEQFF.

J is TRBJ2-3 and V is TRBV3-1 (or the pseudogene TRBV3-2); TRBD2 might be the D (7 bases). The germline CDR1 and CDR2 sequences are LGHDT and YNNKEL (reference sequence). Trimming removed 5 bases at V and 6 bases at J, with 18 bases between. The CDR3 is made up of 15 amino acids. Written as DNA, the CDR3 is TGTGCCAGCAGCTCAAGCGGGACACAAGGGGATACGCAGTATTTT. It encodes CASSSSGTQGDTQYF.

The chain links TRBV30 to TRBJ2-7, with a weak D call TRBD1 (5 bases). Germline V gene data show CDR1 as GTSNPN and CDR2 as SVGIG (reference sequence). Trimming left V 2 bases short and J 2 bases short, with 10 bases between. The CDR3 extends over 13 amino acids. This CDR3 is CAWSPGKTYEQYF. The CDR3 DNA reads as TGTGCCTGGAGTCCAGGGAAGACCTACGAGCAGTACTTC.

This clone was seen only a few times. CDR3 sequence: CASSTSGTGLKETQYF. The CDR3 coding sequence is TGTGCCAGCAGTACATCCGGGACAGGGCTTAAGGAGACCCAGTACTTC. The chain employs TRBV2 and TRBJ2-5, with 9 bases fitting TRBD1. Germline V CDR1 and CDR2: SNHLY, FYNNEI. The CDR3 sequence is 16 residues long. The junction had 12 bases not matched to a gene; V was cut back by 5 bases and J by 5 bases. The complete variable domain, with remaining parts taken from reference TRBV2 and TRBJ2-5, reads EPEVTQTPSHQVTQMGQEVILRCVPISNHLYFYWYRQILGQKVEFLVSFYNNEISEKSEIFDDQFSVERPDGSNFTLKIRSTKLEDSAMYFCASSTSGTGLKETQYFGPGTRLLVL.

The rearrangement uses TRBV11-2 and TRBJ1-4, with D perhaps TRBD1 (6 bases). V lost 1 base, J lost 7 bases, and 13 bases lay in between. This CDR3 is built from 15 residues. Per the germline V gene, CDR1 is SGHAT and CDR2 is FQNNGV. The CDR3 nucleotides read TGTGCCAGCAGCTTAGGGGACAAGGGGGTTGAAAAACTGTTTTTT. Translated, it gives CASSLGDKGVEKLFF.

The chain has TRBV5-1 and TRBJ2-7; D is unresolved. Germline V gene lookup returns CDR1 SGHRS and CDR2 YFSETQ. CDR3 length: 14 amino acids. Trimming stripped 0 bases from V and 3 bases from J, with 10 bases between. Written as DNA, the CDR3 is TGCGCCAGCAGCTTGGTGCAAGACTTCTACGAGCAGTACTTC. Protein: CASSLVQDFYEQYF.